This T cell receptor beta chain was obtained from a study of CD8+CD57+ T cells in acquired aplastic anemia. Many counts were recorded for this clonotype. CDR3 length equals 13 residues. The V and J ends lost 2 bases and 2 bases respectively, with 4 bases between them. CDR1 and CDR2 from the germline V gene are MNHEY and SMNVEV (reference sequence). It was genomic DNA that served as the template for profiling TCR beta VDJ and CDR3. One entry per CDR3 protein, called by TCRdb with MiXCR from the reads. The sample has around 130,000 distinct CDR3 sequences, 48% seen once. The gene calls are TRBV27 and TRBJ1-3; D unclear. Sequencing was carried out using sorted CD4+, CD8+, or CD8+CD57+ T cells (not recorded which) from PBMCs. This sequence was found in a human donor in good health, serving as a control. The CDR3 loop is CASSLRAGNTIYF. The CDR3 bases are TGTGCCAGCAGTTTACGGGCTGGAAACACCATATATTTT.